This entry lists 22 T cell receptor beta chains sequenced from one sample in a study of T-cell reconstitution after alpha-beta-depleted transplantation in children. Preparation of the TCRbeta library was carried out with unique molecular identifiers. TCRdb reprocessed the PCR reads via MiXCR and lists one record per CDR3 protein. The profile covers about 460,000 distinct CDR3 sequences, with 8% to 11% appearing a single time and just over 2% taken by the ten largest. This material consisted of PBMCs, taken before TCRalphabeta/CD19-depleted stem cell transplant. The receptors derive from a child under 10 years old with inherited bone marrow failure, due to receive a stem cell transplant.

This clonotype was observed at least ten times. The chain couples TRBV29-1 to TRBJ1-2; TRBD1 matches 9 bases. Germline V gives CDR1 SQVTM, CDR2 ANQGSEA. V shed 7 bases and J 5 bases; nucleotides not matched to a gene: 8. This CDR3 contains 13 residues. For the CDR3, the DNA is TGCAGCGCCACCTTACAGGGGGCGTATGGCTACACCTTC. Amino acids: CSATLQGAYGYTF.

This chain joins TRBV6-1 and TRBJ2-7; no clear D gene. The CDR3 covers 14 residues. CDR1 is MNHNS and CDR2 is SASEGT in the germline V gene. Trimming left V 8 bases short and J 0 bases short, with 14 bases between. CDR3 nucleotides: TGTGCCAGCTCCAGAAGTCGGAGCTCCTACGAGCAGTACTTC. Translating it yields CASSRSRSSYEQYF.

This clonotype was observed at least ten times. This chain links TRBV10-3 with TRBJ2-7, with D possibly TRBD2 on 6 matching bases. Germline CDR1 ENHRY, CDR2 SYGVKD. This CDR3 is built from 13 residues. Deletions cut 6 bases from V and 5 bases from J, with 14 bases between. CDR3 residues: CAISPGTPNEQYF. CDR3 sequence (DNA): TGTGCCATCAGCCCCGGGACTCCCAACGAGCAGTACTTC.

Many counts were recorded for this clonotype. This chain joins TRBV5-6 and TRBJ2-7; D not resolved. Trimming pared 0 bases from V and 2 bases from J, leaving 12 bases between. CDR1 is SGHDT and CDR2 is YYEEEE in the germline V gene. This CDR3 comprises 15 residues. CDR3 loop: CASSLVSDDAYEQYF. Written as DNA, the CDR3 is TGTGCCAGCAGCTTGGTCTCTGACGATGCCTACGAGCAGTACTTC.

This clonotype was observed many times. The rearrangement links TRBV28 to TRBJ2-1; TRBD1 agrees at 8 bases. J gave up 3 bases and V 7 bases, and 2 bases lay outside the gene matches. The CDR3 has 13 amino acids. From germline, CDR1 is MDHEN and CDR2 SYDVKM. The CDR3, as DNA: TGTGCCAGCATCGGGACAGGCTACAATGAGCAGTTCTTC. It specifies CASIGTGYNEQFF.

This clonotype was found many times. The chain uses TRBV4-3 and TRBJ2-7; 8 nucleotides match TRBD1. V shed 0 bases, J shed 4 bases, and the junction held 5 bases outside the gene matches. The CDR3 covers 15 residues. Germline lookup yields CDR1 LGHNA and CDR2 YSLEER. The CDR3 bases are TGCGCCAGCAGCCAAGAAGGGACAGGTTTATACGAGCAGTACTTC. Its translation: CASSQEGTGLYEQYF.

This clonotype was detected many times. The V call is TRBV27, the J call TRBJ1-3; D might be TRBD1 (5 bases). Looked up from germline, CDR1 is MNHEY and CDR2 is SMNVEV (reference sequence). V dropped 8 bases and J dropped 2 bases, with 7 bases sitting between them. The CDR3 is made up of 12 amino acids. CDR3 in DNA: TGTGCCAGCTGGGACCCTGGAAACACCATATATTTT. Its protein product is CASWDPGNTIYF.

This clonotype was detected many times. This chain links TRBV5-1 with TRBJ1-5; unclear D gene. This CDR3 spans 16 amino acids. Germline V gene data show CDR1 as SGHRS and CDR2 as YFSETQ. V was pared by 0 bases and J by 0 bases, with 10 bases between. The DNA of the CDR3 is TGCGCCAGCAGCTTGGGCGGGCCCCATAGCAATCAGCCCCAGCATTTT. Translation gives CASSLGGPHSNQPQHF.

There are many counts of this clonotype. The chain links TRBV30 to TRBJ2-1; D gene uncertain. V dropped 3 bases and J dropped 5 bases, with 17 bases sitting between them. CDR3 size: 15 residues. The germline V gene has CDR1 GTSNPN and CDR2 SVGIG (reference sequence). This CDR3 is CAWSPPVSANNEQFF. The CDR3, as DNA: TGTGCCTGGAGCCCTCCGGTCTCAGCCAACAATGAGCAGTTCTTC.

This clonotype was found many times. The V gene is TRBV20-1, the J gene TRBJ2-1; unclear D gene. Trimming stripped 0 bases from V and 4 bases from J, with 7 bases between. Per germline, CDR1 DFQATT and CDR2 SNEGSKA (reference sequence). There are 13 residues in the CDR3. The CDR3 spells CSARDGNYNEQFF. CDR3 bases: TGCAGTGCTAGAGATGGTAATTACAATGAGCAGTTCTTC.

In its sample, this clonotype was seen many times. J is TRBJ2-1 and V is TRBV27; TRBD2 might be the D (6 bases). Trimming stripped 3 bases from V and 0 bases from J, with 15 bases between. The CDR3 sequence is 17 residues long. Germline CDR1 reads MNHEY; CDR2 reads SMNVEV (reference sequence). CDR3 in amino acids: CASSLVAGTYSYNEQFF. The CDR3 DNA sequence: TGTGCCAGCAGTTTGGTCGCCGGGACTTACTCCTACAATGAGCAGTTCTTC.

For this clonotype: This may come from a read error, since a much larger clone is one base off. For the CDR3, the DNA is TGTGCCAGCACCGGACAGGGTGGAAACACCATATATTTT. Translation gives CASTGQGGNTIYF. This sequence joins TRBV6-1 and TRBJ1-3; TRBD1 matches at 8 bases. Trimming took 7 bases from V and 3 from J; bases not matched to a gene: 2. The CDR3 consists of 13 residues. The germline gives CDR1 MNHNS, CDR2 SASEGT.

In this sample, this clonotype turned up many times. Here the CDR3 DNA reads TGTGCCAGCAGCCAAGATGGCCTTTCCTACGAGCAGTACTTC. Translated, it gives CASSQDGLSYEQYF. The chain combines TRBV4-2 with TRBJ2-7; D remains unclear. The CDR3 length is 14 residues. Germline loops: CDR1 LGHNA, CDR2 YNFKEQ. Deletions cut 0 bases from V and 1 base from J, with 7 bases between.

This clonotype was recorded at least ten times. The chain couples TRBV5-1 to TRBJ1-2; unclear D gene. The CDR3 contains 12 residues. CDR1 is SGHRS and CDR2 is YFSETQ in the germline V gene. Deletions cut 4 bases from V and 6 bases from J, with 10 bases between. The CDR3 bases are TGCGCCAGCAGCAAGTCAGGAGATGGCTACACCTTC. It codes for CASSKSGDGYTF.

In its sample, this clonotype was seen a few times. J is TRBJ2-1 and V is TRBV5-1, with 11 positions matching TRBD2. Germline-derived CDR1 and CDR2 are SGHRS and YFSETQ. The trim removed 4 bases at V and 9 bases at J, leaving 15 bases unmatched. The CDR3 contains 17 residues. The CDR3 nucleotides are TGCGCCAGCAGCCCCCTCGGACGTAGCGGGAGGGGTAGTGAGCAGTTCTTC. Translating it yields CASSPLGRSGRGSEQFF.

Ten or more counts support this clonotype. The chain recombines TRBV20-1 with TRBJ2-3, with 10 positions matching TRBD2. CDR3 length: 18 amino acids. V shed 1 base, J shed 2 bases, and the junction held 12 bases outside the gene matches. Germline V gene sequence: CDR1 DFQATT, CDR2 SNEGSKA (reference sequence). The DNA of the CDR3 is TGCAGTGCTAGAGGGGCTAGCGGGAGTTCCCTCTCCACAGATACGCAGTATTTT. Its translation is CSARGASGSSLSTDTQYF.

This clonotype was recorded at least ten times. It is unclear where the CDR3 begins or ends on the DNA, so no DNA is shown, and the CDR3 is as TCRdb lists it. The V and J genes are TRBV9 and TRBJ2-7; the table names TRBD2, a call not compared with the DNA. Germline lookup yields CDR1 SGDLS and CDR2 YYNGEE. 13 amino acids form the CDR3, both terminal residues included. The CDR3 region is CASSVGPGTSVKF.

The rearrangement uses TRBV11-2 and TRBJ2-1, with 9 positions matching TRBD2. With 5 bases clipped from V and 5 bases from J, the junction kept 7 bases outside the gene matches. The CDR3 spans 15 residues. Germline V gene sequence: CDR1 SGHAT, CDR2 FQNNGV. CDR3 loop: CASSESGRFNNEQFF. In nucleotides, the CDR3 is TGTGCCAGCAGCGAGAGCGGGAGGTTCAACAATGAGCAGTTCTTC.

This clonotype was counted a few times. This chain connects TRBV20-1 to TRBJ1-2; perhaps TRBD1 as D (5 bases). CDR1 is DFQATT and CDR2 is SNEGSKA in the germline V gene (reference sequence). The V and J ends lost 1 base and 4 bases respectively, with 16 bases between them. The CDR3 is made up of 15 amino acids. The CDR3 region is CSARGEAGIGYGYTF. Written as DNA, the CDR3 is TGCAGTGCTAGAGGGGAGGCAGGGATCGGCTATGGCTACACCTTC.

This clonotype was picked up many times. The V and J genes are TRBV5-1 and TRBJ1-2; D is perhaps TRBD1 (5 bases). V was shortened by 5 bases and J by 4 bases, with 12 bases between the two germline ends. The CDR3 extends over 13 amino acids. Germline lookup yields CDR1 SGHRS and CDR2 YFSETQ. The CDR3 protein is CASRLTESYGYTF. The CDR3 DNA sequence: TGCGCCAGCAGACTGACAGAGAGCTATGGCTACACCTTC.

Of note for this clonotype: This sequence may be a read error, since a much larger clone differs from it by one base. This CDR3 reads CATSDRRGGTEAFF. The CDR3 DNA reads TGTGCCACCAGTGATCGAAGGGGGGGCACTGAAGCTTTCTTT. This sequence joins TRBV24-1 and TRBJ1-1; the D gene is possibly TRBD1 (6 bases). V lost 3 bases and J lost 4, with 11 bases in between. Germline CDR1 is KGHDR and CDR2 is SFDVKD. CDR3 size: 14 residues.

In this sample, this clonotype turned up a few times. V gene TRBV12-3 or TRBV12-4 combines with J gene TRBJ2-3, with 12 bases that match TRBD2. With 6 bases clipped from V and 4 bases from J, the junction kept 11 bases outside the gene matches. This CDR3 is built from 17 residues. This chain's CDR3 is CASSLSPGLAGSDTQYF. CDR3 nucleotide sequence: TGTGCCAGCAGCCTAAGTCCGGGACTAGCGGGCTCAGATACGCAGTATTTT.